These T cell receptor beta chains were read from a single sample in a study of shared clonotypes between healthy human individuals. TCRdb's copy holds only in-frame clones and misses some; the assay was immunoSEQ multiplex PCR. The repertoire holds 1.5 million to 2.5 million clones, with roughly 94% as singletons. The sample was naive CD8+ T cells sorted from blood. The receptors originated from a man between 18 and 29 years old in good health. CDR3s include the opening cysteine and the closing phenylalanine or tryptophan. Fields, in order: J gene, CDR3 length, clone size, V gene, CDR3 protein. The size entry is marked missing in some rows and otherwise reads once, few, many or a size class.

j_call: TRBJ2-7; cdr3_length: 13; clone_size: .; v_call: TRBV5-1; cdr3_aa: CASSSQETYEQYF
j_call: TRBJ2-1; cdr3_length: 13; clone_size: .; v_call: TRBV6-5; cdr3_aa: CASSYGGRDEQFF
j_call: TRBJ1-6; cdr3_length: 14; clone_size: .; v_call: TRBV4-1; cdr3_aa: CASSQDPATPALHF
j_call: TRBJ1-6; cdr3_length: 14; clone_size: .; v_call: TRBV27; cdr3_aa: CASSPGTAVSPLHF
j_call: TRBJ2-3; cdr3_length: 16; clone_size: .; v_call: TRBV7-8; cdr3_aa: CASSPYLAGLTDTQYF
j_call: TRBJ2-7; cdr3_length: 12; clone_size: .; v_call: TRBV7-9; cdr3_aa: CASSLGIDEQYF
j_call: TRBJ1-1; cdr3_length: 14; clone_size: .; v_call: TRBV5-6; cdr3_aa: CASRRDSLDTEAFF
j_call: TRBJ2-7; cdr3_length: 12; clone_size: .; v_call: TRBV7-9; cdr3_aa: CASSFSGGEQYF
j_call: TRBJ2-3; cdr3_length: 15; clone_size: .; v_call: TRBV29-1; cdr3_aa: CSAGAGTGLTDTQYF
j_call: TRBJ2-7; cdr3_length: 15; clone_size: .; v_call: TRBV6-5; cdr3_aa: CASSYSTGGGYEQYF
j_call: TRBJ1-1; cdr3_length: 14; clone_size: .; v_call: TRBV7-9; cdr3_aa: CASSPPEGDTEAFF
j_call: TRBJ1-4; cdr3_length: 15; clone_size: .; v_call: TRBV6-1; cdr3_aa: CASSEVQAAWEKLFF
j_call: TRBJ1-4; cdr3_length: 14; clone_size: .; v_call: TRBV5-1; cdr3_aa: CASSLDSLNEKLFF
j_call: TRBJ2-7; cdr3_length: 14; clone_size: .; v_call: TRBV6-5; cdr3_aa: CASSYGSGFYEQYF
j_call: TRBJ2-7; cdr3_length: 13; clone_size: .; v_call: TRBV30; cdr3_aa: CACQWRGALEQYF
j_call: TRBJ1-1; cdr3_length: 13; clone_size: .; v_call: TRBV6-6; cdr3_aa: CASSYGASTEAFF
j_call: TRBJ2-5; cdr3_length: 14; clone_size: once; v_call: TRBV9; cdr3_aa: CASSVGGGTETQYF
j_call: TRBJ2-2; cdr3_length: 17; clone_size: .; v_call: TRBV5-1; cdr3_aa: CASSFGTSGRDTGELFF
j_call: TRBJ1-4; cdr3_length: 14; clone_size: .; v_call: TRBV30; cdr3_aa: CAWSPGQSNEKLFF
j_call: TRBJ2-7; cdr3_length: 16; clone_size: .; v_call: TRBV5-1; cdr3_aa: CASSPPMGELSYEQYF
j_call: TRBJ2-1; cdr3_length: 16; clone_size: .; v_call: TRBV10-2; cdr3_aa: CASSDSGGALYNEQFF
j_call: TRBJ1-5; cdr3_length: 15; clone_size: .; v_call: TRBV6-1; cdr3_aa: CASSEFTSSNQPQHF
j_call: TRBJ2-1; cdr3_length: 13; clone_size: .; v_call: TRBV27; cdr3_aa: CASSLSRYNEQFF
j_call: TRBJ1-2; cdr3_length: 12; clone_size: .; v_call: TRBV7-9; cdr3_aa: CASSDGNYGYTF
j_call: TRBJ1-2; cdr3_length: 12; clone_size: .; v_call: TRBV10-3; cdr3_aa: CAIRGGNYGYTF
j_call: TRBJ2-7; cdr3_length: 17; clone_size: .; v_call: TRBV7-9; cdr3_aa: CASSLTSGGPSSYEQYF